This note documents a single T cell receptor (beta chain) sequence. Per germline, CDR1 SQVTM and CDR2 ANQGSEA. The CDR3 spans 16 residues. The libraries of TRB cDNA were prepared using 5' RACE with UMI labels. From the 5' RACE reads, TCRdb lists one entry per CDR3 protein and no DNA. The table for this sample gives 60,000 or so distinct CDR3 sequences. This sample stems from a study of CXCR3-negative and CXCR3-positive naive CD8 T cells. The sequenced material came from memory CD8+ T cells from blood. The TCR was taken from a human donor in good health. Some clones in this sample may be carry-over from other donors' samples. The chain combines TRBV29-1 with TRBJ1-1; TCRdb's D gene call, TRBD1, goes unchecked for lack of DNA. CDR3 protein: CSVRGLTRDSIGEAFF.